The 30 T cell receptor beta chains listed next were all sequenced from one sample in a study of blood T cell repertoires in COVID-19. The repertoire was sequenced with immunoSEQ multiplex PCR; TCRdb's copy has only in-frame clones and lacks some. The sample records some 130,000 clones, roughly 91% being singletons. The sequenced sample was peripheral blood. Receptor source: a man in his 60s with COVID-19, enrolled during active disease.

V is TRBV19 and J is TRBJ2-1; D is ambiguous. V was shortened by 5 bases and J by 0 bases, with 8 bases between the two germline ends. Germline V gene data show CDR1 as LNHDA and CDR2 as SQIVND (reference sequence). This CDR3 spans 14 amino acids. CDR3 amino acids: CASSGRISYNEQFF. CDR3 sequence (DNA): TGTGCCAGTAGTGGCAGGATCTCCTACAATGAGCAGTTCTTC.

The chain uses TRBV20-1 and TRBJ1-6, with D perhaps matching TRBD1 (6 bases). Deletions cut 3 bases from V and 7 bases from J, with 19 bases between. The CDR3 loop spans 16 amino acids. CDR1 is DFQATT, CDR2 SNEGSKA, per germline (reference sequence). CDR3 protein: CSASLAVTGKNSPLHF. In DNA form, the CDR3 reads TGCAGTGCTAGTCTGGCAGTGACAGGAAAAAATTCACCCCTCCACTTT.

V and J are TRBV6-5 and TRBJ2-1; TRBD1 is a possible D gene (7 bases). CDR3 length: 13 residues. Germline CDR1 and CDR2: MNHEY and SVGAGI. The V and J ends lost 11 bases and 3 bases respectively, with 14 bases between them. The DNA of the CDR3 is TGTGCCTCCGCAGGGGGGAACTACAATGAGCAGTTCTTC. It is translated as CASAGGNYNEQFF.

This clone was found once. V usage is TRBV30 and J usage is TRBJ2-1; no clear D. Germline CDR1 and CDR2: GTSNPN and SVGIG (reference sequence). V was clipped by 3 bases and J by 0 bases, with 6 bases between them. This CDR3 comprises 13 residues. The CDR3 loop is CAWSSSSYNEQFF. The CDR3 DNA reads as TGTGCCTGGAGCTCTAGCTCCTACAATGAGCAGTTCTTC.

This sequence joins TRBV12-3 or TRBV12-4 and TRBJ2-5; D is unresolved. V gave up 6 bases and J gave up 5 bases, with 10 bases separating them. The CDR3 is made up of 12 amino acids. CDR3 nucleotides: TGTGCCAGCAGAATCTTCGGGGAGACCCAGTACTTC. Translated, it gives CASRIFGETQYF.

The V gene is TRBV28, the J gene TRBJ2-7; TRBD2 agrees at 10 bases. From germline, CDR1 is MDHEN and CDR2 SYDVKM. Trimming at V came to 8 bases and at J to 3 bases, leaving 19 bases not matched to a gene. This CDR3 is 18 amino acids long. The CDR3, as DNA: TGTGCCAGCGCCGTTACTAGCGGGGTATCACCGCGTCACTACGAGCAGTACTTC. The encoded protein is CASAVTSGVSPRHYEQYF.

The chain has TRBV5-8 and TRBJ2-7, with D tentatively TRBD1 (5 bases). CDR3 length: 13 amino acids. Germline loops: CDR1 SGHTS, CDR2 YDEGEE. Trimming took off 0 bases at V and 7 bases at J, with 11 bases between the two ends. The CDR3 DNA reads TGTGCCAGCAGCTTGGACAGGCTGAGGGAGCAGTACTTC. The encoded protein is CASSLDRLREQYF.

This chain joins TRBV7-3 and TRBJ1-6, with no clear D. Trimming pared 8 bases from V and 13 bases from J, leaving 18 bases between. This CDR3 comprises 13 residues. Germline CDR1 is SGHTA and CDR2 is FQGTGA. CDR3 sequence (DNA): TGTGCCAGCTCCCCCAGTAGAGGTTCTCCCCTCCACTTT. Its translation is CASSPSRGSPLHF.

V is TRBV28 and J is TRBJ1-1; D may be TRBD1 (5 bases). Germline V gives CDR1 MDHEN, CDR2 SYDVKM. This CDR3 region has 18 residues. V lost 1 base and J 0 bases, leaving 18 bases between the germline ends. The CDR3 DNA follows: TGTGCCAGCAGTTTATATCCGAGTAGGGGTCCCATGAACACTGAAGCTTTCTTT. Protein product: CASSLYPSRGPMNTEAFF.

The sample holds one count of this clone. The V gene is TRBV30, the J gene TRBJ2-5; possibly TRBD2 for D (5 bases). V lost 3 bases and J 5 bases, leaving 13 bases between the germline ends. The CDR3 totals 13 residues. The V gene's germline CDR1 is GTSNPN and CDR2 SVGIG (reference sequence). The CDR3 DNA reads TGTGCCTGGAGCGGACCGGGGTGGGAGACCCAGTACTTC. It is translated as CAWSGPGWETQYF.

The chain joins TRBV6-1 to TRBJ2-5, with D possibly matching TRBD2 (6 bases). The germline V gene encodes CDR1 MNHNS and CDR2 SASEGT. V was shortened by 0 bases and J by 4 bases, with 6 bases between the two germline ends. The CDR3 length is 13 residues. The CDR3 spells CASSEAGGETQYF. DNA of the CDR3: TGTGCCAGCAGTGAAGCGGGGGGAGAGACCCAGTACTTC.

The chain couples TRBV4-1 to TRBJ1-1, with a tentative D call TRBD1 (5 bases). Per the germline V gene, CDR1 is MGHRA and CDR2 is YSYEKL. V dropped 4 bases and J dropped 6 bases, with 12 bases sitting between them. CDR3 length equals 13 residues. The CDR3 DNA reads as TGCGCCAGCAGCCGGGGGGATTGGGCTGAAGCTTTCTTT. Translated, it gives CASSRGDWAEAFF.

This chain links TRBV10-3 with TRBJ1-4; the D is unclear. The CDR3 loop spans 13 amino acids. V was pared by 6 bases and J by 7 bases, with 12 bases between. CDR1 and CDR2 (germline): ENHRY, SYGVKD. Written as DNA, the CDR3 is TGTGCCATCAGAGCTGGAGTGGGTGAAAAACTGTTTTTT. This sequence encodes CAIRAGVGEKLFF.

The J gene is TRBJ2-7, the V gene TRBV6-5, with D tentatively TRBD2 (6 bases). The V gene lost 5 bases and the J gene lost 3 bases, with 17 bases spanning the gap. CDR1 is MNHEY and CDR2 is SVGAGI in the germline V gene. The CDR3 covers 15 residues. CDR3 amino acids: CASSHPPPGLYEQYF. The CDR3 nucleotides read TGTGCCAGCAGTCACCCTCCGCCGGGACTCTACGAGCAGTACTTC.

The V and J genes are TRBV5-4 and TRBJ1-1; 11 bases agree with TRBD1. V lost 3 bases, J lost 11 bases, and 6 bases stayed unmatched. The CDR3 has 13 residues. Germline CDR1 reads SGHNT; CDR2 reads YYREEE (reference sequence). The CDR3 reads CASSWDRGGAAFF. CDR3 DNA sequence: TGTGCCAGCAGCTGGGACAGGGGGGGTGCGGCTTTCTTT.

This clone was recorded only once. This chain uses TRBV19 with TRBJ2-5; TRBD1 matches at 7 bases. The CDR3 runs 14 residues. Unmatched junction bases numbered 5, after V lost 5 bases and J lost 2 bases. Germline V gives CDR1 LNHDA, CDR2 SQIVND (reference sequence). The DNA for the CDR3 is TGTGCCAGTAGTCCGTGGGACAGTCAAGAGACCCAGTACTTC. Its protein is CASSPWDSQETQYF.

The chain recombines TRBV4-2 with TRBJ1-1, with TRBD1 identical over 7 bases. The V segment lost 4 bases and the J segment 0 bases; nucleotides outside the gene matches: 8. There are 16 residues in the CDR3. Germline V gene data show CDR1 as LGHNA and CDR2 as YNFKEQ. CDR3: CASSPPAGGLNTEAFF. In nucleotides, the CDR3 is TGTGCCAGCAGCCCCCCGGCAGGGGGTCTGAACACTGAAGCTTTCTTT.

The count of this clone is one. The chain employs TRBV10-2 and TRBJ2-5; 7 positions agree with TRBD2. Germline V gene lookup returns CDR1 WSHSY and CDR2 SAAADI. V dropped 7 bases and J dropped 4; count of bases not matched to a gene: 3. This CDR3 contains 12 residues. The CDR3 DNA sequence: TGCGCCAGCAAGGCTAGCGGAGAGACCCAGTACTTC. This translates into CASKASGETQYF.

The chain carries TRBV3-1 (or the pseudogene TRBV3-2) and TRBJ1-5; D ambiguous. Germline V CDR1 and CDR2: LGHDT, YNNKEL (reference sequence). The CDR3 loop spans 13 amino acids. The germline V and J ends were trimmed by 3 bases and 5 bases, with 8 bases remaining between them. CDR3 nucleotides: TGTGCCAGCAGCCATGGGAGTTATCAGCCCCAGCATTTT. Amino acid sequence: CASSHGSYQPQHF.

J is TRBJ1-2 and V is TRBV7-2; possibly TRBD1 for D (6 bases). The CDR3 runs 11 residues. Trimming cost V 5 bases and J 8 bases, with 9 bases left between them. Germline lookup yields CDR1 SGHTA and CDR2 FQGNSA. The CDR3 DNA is TGTGCCAGCAGCAAGACAGGCGGCTACACCTTC. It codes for CASSKTGGYTF.

CDR3 sequence reads: CASSEQGFYGYTF. The CDR3 DNA sequence: TGCGCCAGCAGTGAGCAGGGGTTCTATGGCTACACCTTC. The chain recombines TRBV10-2 with TRBJ1-2; the D gene is possibly TRBD1 (6 bases). Per germline, CDR1 WSHSY and CDR2 SAAADI. With 2 bases removed from V and 4 bases from J, the gap between germline ends came to 8 bases. CDR3 length: 13 residues.

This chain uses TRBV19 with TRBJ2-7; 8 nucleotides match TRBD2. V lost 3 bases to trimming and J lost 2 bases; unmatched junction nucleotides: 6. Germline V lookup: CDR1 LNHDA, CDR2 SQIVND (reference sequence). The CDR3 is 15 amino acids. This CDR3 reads CASSIGRGLTYEQYF. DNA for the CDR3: TGTGCCAGTAGTATCGGGAGGGGACTTACCTACGAGCAGTACTTC.

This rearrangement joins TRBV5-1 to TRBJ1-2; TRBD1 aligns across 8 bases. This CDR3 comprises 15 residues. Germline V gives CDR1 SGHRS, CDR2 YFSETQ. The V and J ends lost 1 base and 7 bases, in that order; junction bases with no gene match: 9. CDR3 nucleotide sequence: TGCGCCAGCAGCTTGATAACAGGGGGAGGATCTGGCTACACCTTC. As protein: CASSLITGGGSGYTF. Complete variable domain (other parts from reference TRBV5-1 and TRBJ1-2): KAGVTQTPRYLIKTRGQQVTLSCSPISGHRSVSWYQQTPGQGLQFLFEYFSETQRNKGNFPGRFSGRQFSNSRSEMNVSTLELGDSALYLCASSLITGGGSGYTFGSGTRLTVV.

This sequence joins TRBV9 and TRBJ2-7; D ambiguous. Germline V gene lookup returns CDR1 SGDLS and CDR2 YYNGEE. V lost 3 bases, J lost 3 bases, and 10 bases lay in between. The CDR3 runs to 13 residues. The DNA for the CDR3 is TGTGCCAGCAGCGCGACTCAGAACTACGAGCAGTACTTC. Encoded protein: CASSATQNYEQYF. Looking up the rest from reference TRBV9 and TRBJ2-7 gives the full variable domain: DSGVTQTPKHLITATGQRVTLRCSPRSGDLSVYWYQQSLDQGLQFLIQYYNGEERAKGNILERFSAQQFPDLHSELNLSSLELGDSALYFCASSATQNYEQYFGPGTRLTVT.

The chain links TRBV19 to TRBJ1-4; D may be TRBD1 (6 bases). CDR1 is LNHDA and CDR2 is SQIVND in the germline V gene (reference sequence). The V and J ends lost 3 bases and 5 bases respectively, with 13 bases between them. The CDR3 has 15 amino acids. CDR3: CASSMRTVQNEKLFF. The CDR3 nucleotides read TGTGCCAGTAGTATGAGGACAGTCCAAAATGAAAAACTGTTTTTT.

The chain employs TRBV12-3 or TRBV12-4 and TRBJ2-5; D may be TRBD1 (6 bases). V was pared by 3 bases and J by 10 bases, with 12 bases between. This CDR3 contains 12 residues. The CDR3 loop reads CASSLEWGHQYF. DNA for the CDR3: TGTGCCAGCAGTTTGGAGTGGGGGCACCAGTACTTC.

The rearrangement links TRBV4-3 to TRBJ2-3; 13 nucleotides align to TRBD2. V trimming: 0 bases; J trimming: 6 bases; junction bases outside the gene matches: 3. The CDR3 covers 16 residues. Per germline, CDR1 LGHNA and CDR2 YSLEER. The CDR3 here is CASSQEGLAGRDTQYF. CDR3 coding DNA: TGCGCCAGCAGCCAAGAGGGACTAGCGGGGAGGGATACGCAGTATTTT.

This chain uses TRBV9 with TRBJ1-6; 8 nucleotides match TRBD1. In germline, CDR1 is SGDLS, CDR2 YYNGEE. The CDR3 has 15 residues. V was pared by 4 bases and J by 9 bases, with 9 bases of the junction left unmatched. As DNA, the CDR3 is TGTGCCAGCAGCCCAGGGGACAGGCCAAGTTCACCCCTCCACTTT. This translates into CASSPGDRPSSPLHF. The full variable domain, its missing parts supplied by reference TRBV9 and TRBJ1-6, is DSGVTQTPKHLITATGQRVTLRCSPRSGDLSVYWYQQSLDQGLQFLIQYYNGEERAKGNILERFSAQQFPDLHSELNLSSLELGDSALYFCASSPGDRPSSPLHFGNGTRLTVT.

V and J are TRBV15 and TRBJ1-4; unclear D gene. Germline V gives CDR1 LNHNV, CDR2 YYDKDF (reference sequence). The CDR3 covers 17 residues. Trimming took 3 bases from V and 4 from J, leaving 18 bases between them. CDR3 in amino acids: CATSRTRPAAGNEKLFF. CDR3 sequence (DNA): TGTGCCACCAGCAGGACTCGCCCCGCAGCGGGTAATGAAAAACTGTTTTTT.

The CDR3 here is CASSRSPGETQYF. In DNA form, the CDR3 reads TGTGCCAGCAGCCGTTCTCCAGGGGAGACCCAGTACTTC. The V call is TRBV11-3, the J call TRBJ2-5, with a tentative D call TRBD1 (5 bases). Trimming took 5 bases from V and 5 from J, leaving 12 bases between them. Germline assignment: CDR1 SGHNT and CDR2 YENEEA. The CDR3 has 13 residues. The complete variable domain, with remaining parts taken from reference TRBV11-3 and TRBJ2-5, reads EAGVVQSPRYKIIEKKQPVAFWCNPISGHNTLYWYLQNLGQGPELLIRYENEEAVDDSQLPKDRFSAERLKGVDSTLKIQPAELGDSAVYLCASSRSPGETQYFGPGTRLLVL.